Presented here are 15 T cell receptor beta chains from one specimen sequenced in a study of T cell repertoires in ileal Crohn's disease (dated by TCRdb to between 2018 and 2020). Libraries came from the immunoSEQ multiplex PCR assay. The clones in this table, taken by TCRdb from immuneACCESS, are in-frame only. Not every clone is retained; where verified, under half of the shortfall comes from an unresolved V gene, and the cause of the rest is unknown. The sample table holds just under 7,500 clones, of which about 79% were seen once. About 8.3% of the sample lies in the top ten. Sequencing was done on a sample of ileal tissue. These receptors were taken from an adult with Crohn's disease.

The rearrangement links TRBV7-3 to TRBJ2-3, with 12 bases lining up with TRBD2. Germline V gene sequence: CDR1 SGHTA, CDR2 FQGTGA. This CDR3 is built from 16 residues. The V and J ends lost 5 bases and 3 bases, in that order; junction bases with no gene match: 6. The CDR3 reads CASSARLAGVTDTQYF. CDR3 sequence (DNA): TGTGCCAGCAGCGCCCGACTAGCGGGAGTGACAGATACGCAGTATTTT.

V usage is TRBV30 and J usage is TRBJ2-2; tentative D call: TRBD2 (5 bases). CDR3 size: 13 residues. V was clipped by 8 bases and J by 3 bases, with 13 bases between them. Germline lookup yields CDR1 GTSNPN and CDR2 SVGIG (reference sequence). The chain's CDR3 is CARARGDTGELFF. The DNA for the CDR3 is TGTGCCCGGGCACGGGGAGACACCGGGGAGCTGTTTTTT.

The rearrangement joins TRBV10-3 to TRBJ2-7, with 12 nucleotides matching TRBD2. The junction had 5 bases not matched to a gene; V was cut back by 6 bases and J by 5 bases. The length of the CDR3 is 14 residues. Germline CDR1 and CDR2: ENHRY and SYGVKD. The CDR3 region is CAIRRLAGEDEQYF. The CDR3 DNA sequence: TGTGCCATCAGAAGACTAGCGGGAGAGGACGAGCAGTACTTC.

The CDR3 coding sequence is TGTGCCAGCTCCCACACGGAGCGGAGTGTTGATGTCGGGGAGCTGTTTTTT. It translates to CASSHTERSVDVGELFF. This sequence joins TRBV18 and TRBJ2-2; D is perhaps TRBD2 (5 bases). CDR1 is KGHSH and CDR2 is LQKENI in the germline V gene. V gave up 6 bases and J gave up 7 bases, with 24 bases separating them. The length of the CDR3 is 17 residues. Together with reference TRBV18 and TRBJ2-2, the CDR3 gives the full variable domain: NAGVMQNPRHLVRRRGQEARLRCSPMKGHSHVYWYRQLPEEGLKFMVYLQKENIIDESGMPKERFSAEFPKEGPSILRIQQVVRGDSAAYFCASSHTERSVDVGELFFGEGSRLTVL.

The chain uses TRBV29-1 and TRBJ1-3; D remains ambiguous. V was pared by 4 bases and J by 4 bases, with 11 bases between. The germline gives CDR1 SQVTM, CDR2 ANQGSEA. This CDR3 spans 13 amino acids. The CDR3 region is CSVGALGGNTIYF. The CDR3 DNA reads as TGCAGCGTTGGTGCTTTGGGCGGAAACACCATATATTTT.

CDR3 region: CASSAEQGASYEQYF. Here the CDR3 DNA reads TGTGCCAGCAGTGCGGAACAGGGTGCCTCCTACGAGCAGTACTTC. The genes are TRBV6-1 and TRBJ2-7; D might be TRBD1 (6 bases). Germline CDR1 is MNHNS and CDR2 is SASEGT. V lost 4 bases and J 0 bases, leaving 13 bases between the germline ends. This CDR3 comprises 15 residues.

The rearrangement uses TRBV27 and TRBJ1-5; 9 nucleotides align to TRBD1. The CDR3 sequence is 14 residues long. CDR1 MNHEY and CDR2 SMNVEV come from the germline V gene (reference sequence). Trimming at V came to 5 bases and at J to 9 bases, leaving 8 bases not matched to a gene. CDR3 residues: CASSPGQGSRPQHF. In DNA form, the CDR3 reads TGTGCCAGCAGTCCGGGACAGGGCTCTCGGCCCCAGCATTTT.

The gene calls are TRBV5-4 and TRBJ2-5; 7 positions agree with TRBD1. In germline, CDR1 is SGHNT, CDR2 YYREEE (reference sequence). CDR3 size: 15 residues. With 5 bases clipped from V and 5 bases from J, the junction kept 12 bases outside the gene matches. As DNA, the CDR3 is TGTGCCAGCAGTAGACCGGGACAGAGGGTGGAGACCCAGTACTTC. This sequence encodes CASSRPGQRVETQYF. Drawing the rest from reference TRBV5-4 and TRBJ2-5, the complete variable domain is ETGVTQSPTHLIKTRGQQVTLRCSSQSGHNTVSWYQQALGQGPQFIFQYYREEENGRGNFPPRFSGLQFPNYSSELNVNALELDDSALYLCASSRPGQRVETQYFGPGTRLLVL.

This clone was found a few times. The V and J genes are TRBV7-8 and TRBJ2-1; TRBD2 agrees at 11 bases. Germline lookup yields CDR1 SGHVS and CDR2 FQNEAQ. V shed 5 bases, J shed 6 bases, and the junction held 6 bases outside the gene matches. The CDR3 is 15 amino acids. CDR3 nucleotide sequence: TGTGCCAGCAGCCCGACTAGCGGGATGCGCAATGAGCAGTTCTTC. It codes for CASSPTSGMRNEQFF.

This chain links TRBV7-9 with TRBJ2-7, with 9 bases aligning to TRBD2. The CDR3 consists of 15 residues. Trimming removed 1 base from V and 1 base from J; junction bases left unmatched: 2. Germline V gene lookup returns CDR1 SEHNR and CDR2 FQNEAQ (reference sequence). DNA of the CDR3: TGTGCCAGCAGCTTAGTTAGCGGGAGATCCTACGAGCAGTACTTC. Its translation is CASSLVSGRSYEQYF.

The V gene is TRBV27, the J gene TRBJ2-1; TRBD2 matches at 12 bases. The CDR3 runs 14 residues. Germline loops: CDR1 MNHEY, CDR2 SMNVEV (reference sequence). V lost 6 bases, J lost 8 bases, and 5 bases stayed unmatched. CDR3 protein: CASRTSGRLDEQFF. CDR3 in DNA: TGTGCCAGCAGGACTAGCGGGAGATTGGATGAGCAGTTCTTC.

The rearrangement links TRBV10-1 to TRBJ2-2; possibly TRBD1 for D (5 bases). From germline, CDR1 is WNHNN and CDR2 SYGVQD (reference sequence). This CDR3 has 13 residues. Trimming pared 8 bases from V and 6 bases from J, leaving 13 bases between. The CDR3 DNA sequence: TGCGCCAGCCGGCAGGGTGTGTCCGGGGAGCTGTTTTTT. This translates into CASRQGVSGELFF.

This clone has only a few counts. J is TRBJ2-7 and V is TRBV27; 13 bases match TRBD2. The CDR3 totals 15 residues. Germline values: CDR1 MNHEY, CDR2 SMNVEV (reference sequence). Germline trimming cut 5 bases from V and 5 bases from J; bases unmatched to any gene: 6. The CDR3 region has the DNA TGTGCCAGCAGTAGGGGACTAGCGGGAACCCACGAGCAGTACTTC. This codes for CASSRGLAGTHEQYF.

The chain joins TRBV4-1 to TRBJ2-4, with 7 bases lining up with TRBD2. CDR3 length: 15 residues. Unmatched junction bases numbered 11, after V lost 4 bases and J lost 8 bases. Germline values: CDR1 MGHRA, CDR2 YSYEKL. The CDR3 region has the DNA TGCGCCAGCAGCCCGTACGGGGGGAACACAGACATTCAGTACTTC. Residues: CASSPYGGNTDIQYF.

The chain is built from TRBV18 and TRBJ2-7, with D possibly TRBD2 on 6 matching bases. The CDR3 is made up of 17 amino acids. Per germline, CDR1 KGHSH and CDR2 LQKENI. Trimming took off 4 bases at V and 0 bases at J, with 19 bases between the two ends. CDR3 DNA sequence: TGTGCCAGCTCACTTTTCGCGCCGGGAGAGGGCTCCTACGAGCAGTACTTC. This codes for CASSLFAPGEGSYEQYF.